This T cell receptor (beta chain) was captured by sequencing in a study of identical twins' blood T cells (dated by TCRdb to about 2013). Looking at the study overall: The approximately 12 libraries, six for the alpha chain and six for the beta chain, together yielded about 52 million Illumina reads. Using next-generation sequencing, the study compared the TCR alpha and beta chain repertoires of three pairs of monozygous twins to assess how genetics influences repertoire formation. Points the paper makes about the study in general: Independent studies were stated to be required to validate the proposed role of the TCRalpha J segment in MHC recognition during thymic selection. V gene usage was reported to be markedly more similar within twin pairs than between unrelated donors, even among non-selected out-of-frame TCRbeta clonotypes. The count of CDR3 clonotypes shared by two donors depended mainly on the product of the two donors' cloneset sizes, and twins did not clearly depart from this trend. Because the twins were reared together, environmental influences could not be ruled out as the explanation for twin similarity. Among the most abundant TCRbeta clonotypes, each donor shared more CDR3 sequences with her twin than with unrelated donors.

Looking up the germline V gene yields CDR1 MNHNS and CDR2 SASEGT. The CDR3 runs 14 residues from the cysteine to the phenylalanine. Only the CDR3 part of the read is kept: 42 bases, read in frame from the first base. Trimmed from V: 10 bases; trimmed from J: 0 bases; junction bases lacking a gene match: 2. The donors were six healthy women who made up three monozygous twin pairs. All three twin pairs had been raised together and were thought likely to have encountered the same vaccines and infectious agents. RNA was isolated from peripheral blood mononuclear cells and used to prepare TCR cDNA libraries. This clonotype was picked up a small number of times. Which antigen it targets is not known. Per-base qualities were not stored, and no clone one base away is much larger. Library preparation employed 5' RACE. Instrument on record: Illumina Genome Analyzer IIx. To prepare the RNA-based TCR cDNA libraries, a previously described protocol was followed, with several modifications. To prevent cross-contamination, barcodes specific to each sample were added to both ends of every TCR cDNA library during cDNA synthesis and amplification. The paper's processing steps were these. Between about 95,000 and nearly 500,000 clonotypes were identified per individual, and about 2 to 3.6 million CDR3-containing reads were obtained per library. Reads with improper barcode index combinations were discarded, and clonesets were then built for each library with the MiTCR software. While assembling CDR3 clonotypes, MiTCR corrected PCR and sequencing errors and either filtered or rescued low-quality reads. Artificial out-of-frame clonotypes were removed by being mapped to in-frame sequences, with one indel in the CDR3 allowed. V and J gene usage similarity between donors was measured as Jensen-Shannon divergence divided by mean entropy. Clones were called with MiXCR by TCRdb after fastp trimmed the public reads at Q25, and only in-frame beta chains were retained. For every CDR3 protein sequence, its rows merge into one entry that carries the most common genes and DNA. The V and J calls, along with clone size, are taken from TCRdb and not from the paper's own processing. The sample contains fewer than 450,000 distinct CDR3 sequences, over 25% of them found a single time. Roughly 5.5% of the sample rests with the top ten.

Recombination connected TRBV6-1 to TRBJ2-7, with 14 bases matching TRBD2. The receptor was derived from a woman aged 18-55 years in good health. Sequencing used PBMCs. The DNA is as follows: TGTGCCACGGGACTAGCGGGGGTCTCCTACGAGCAGTACTTC. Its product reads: CATGLAGVSYEQYF.